A single sample is the source of the 32 T cell receptor beta chains below, sequenced in a study of tumor-infiltrating lymphocytes in primary liver carcinoma. The template, about 500 ng total RNA, yielded TCR beta cDNA made with a constant-region primer. What produced the TCR beta libraries was three nested multiplex PCR rounds using slightly modified ARM-PCR. Amplification in the first two PCR rounds was performed using TRBV1-TRBV30 forward primers and a C-beta reverse primer for 9 to 11 cycles each. One entry per CDR3 protein results from TCRdb running MiXCR on the multiplex PCR reads. The repertoire holds fewer than 30,000 distinct CDR3 sequences, with roughly four fifths as singletons. Unsorted bulk tissue, roughly 20-34 mg of it, served as the source for co-extraction of RNA and DNA. The sequenced material came from liver tumor tissue from sampling region 3. The subset here: tumor region T3, left-lateral pole. The receptors stem from a man aged 40-50 years with primary liver carcinoma and hepatitis B virus infection.

This clonotype was detected once. The CDR3 ends on some other residue instead of the conserved phenylalanine or tryptophan, so this is likely a read error. The chain joins TRBV12-3 or TRBV12-4 to TRBJ1-2; D is perhaps TRBD1 (5 bases). Trimming took 3 bases from V and 5 from J, leaving 13 bases between them. CDR3 length: 14 residues. For the CDR3, the DNA is TGTGCCAGCAGTTTTAGGGGTTCACCTTATGGCTACACCTCC. It codes for CASSFRGSPYGYTS.

About this clonotype itself: A junction boundary mismatches the germline segment, possibly from a read error. The J gene is TRBJ2-3, the V gene TRBV4-1; D is unclear. Germline loops: CDR1 MGHRA, CDR2 YSYEKL. This CDR3 spans 13 amino acids. CDR3 loop: CASGPIRGDTQYF. As DNA, the CDR3 is TGCGCCAGCGGACCAATTCGTGGAGATACGCAATATTTT.

In this sample, this clonotype turned up many times. The rearrangement joins TRBV7-9 to TRBJ1-1; D remains ambiguous. The CDR3 has 13 residues. Germline CDR1 reads SEHNR; CDR2 reads FQNEAQ (reference sequence). The V and J ends lost 1 base and 8 bases respectively, with 11 bases between them. CDR3 in DNA: TGTGCCAGCAGCTTAGGGGCGGGCTCCGAAGCTTTCTTT. The encoded protein is CASSLGAGSEAFF.

The J gene is TRBJ2-7, the V gene TRBV5-4; 14 positions match TRBD2. The DNA matches TRBJ2-1 better at its end, which makes the J call doubtful. The CDR3 sequence is 17 residues long. Germline V gene sequence: CDR1 SGHNT, CDR2 YYREEE (reference sequence). CDR3 DNA: TGTGCCAGCAGCTTGGGGGGACTAGCGGGAGATTCCTATGAGCAGTTCTTC. Its protein product is CASSLGGLAGDSYEQFF.

About this clonotype itself: A junction end diverges from the germline sequence, so it may reflect a read error. The genes are TRBV11-2 and TRBJ2-5; D possibly corresponds to TRBD2 (5 bases). Germline assignment: CDR1 SGHAT and CDR2 FQNNGV. The length of the CDR3 is 16 residues. CDR3 in amino acids: CASSQTPGGWKETQCF. DNA of the CDR3: TGTGCCAGCAGCCAAACCCCTGGCGGGTGGAAAGAGACCCAATGCTTC.

V and J are TRBV11-2 and TRBJ2-5; D is ambiguous. The CDR3 length is 18 residues. V was trimmed by 1 base and J by 3 bases, leaving 21 bases between them. In germline, CDR1 is SGHAT, CDR2 FQNNGV. CDR3 in DNA: TGTGCCAGCAGCTTAGCGAGGCTTTCCCTGAGAAAAAAAGAGACCCAGTACTTC. As protein: CASSLARLSLRKKETQYF. The entire variable domain, with the rest obtained from reference TRBV11-2 and TRBJ2-5, is as follows: EAGVAQSPRYKIIEKRQSVAFWCNPISGHATLYWYQQILGQGPKLLIQFQNNGVVDDSQLPKDRFSAERLKGVDSTLKIQPAKLEDSAVYLCASSLARLSLRKKETQYFGPGTRLLVL.

About this clonotype itself: At one of its ends the junction is not consistent with the germline gene, which may arise from a read error. The chain links TRBV29-1 to TRBJ2-7, with D possibly matching TRBD1 (6 bases). The CDR3 is made up of 13 amino acids. CDR1 and CDR2 (germline): SQVTM, ANQGSEA. The CDR3 spells CSVNRDGRNEQYF. The CDR3 DNA follows: TGCAGCGTCAACAGGGATGGACGGAACGAGCAATACTTC.

As to this clonotype: The junction departs from germline at one end; a sequencing error may be responsible. J is TRBJ2-1 and V is TRBV29-1, with D possibly called TRBD1 or TRBD2 (5 bases each). Germline CDR1 is SQVTM and CDR2 is ANQGSEA. The CDR3 loop spans 12 amino acids. CDR3 sequence: CSSRPEGNEQFF. As DNA, the CDR3 is TGCAGCTCCCGCCCAGAGGGGAATGAGCAGTTTTTC.

J is TRBJ2-7 and V is TRBV10-3; tentative D call: TRBD2 (5 bases). Trimming removed 7 bases at V and 4 bases at J, with 20 bases between. CDR1 ENHRY and CDR2 SYGVKD come from the germline V gene. The CDR3 is 15 residues long. This CDR3 reads CAINGIRLRTYEQYF. The CDR3 coding sequence is TGTGCCATCAATGGGATCAGGTTAAGGACTTACGAGCAGTACTTC.

CDR3 amino acids: CASRARWNSGSRNIQYF. CDR3 nucleotides: TGTGCCAGCAGAGCGCGATGGAATTCAGGAAGCCGAAACATTCAGTACTTC. The chain is built from TRBV6-5 and TRBJ2-4; D remains ambiguous. The germline V and J ends were trimmed by 6 bases and 6 bases, with 24 bases remaining between them. CDR3 length: 17 residues. CDR1 MNHEY and CDR2 SVGAGI come from the germline V gene.

This clonotype was observed many times. This rearrangement joins TRBV5-1 to TRBJ2-1; 10 nucleotides agree with TRBD1. Germline V gene data show CDR1 as SGHRS and CDR2 as YFSETQ. The CDR3 is made up of 14 amino acids. Germline trimming cut 4 bases from V and 6 bases from J; bases unmatched to any gene: 4. The CDR3 here is CASSVGTGANEQFF. CDR3 sequence (DNA): TGCGCCAGCAGCGTAGGGACAGGGGCCAATGAGCAGTTCTTC.

The chain couples TRBV6-2 or TRBV6-3 to TRBJ2-1, with 9 bases lining up with TRBD2. CDR3 length: 17 amino acids. Germline V gives CDR1 MNHEY, CDR2 SVGEGT. The CDR3 loop is CVSTGVREGLRGNEQFF. CDR3 sequence (DNA): TGTGTAAGCACGGGTGTGCGGGAGGGCCTAAGGGGAAATGAGCAGTTCTTC.

This clonotype has more than one count but fewer than ten. A read error may explain this, as a much larger clone is one base away. The chain couples TRBV28 to TRBJ2-3; tentatively, D is TRBD1 or TRBD2 (5 bases each). The V gene lost 8 bases and the J gene lost 2 bases, with 14 bases spanning the gap. Germline CDR1 is MDHEN and CDR2 is SYDVKM. The CDR3 has 14 residues. The DNA of the CDR3 is TGTGCCAGCCGGGACCGACTTACCACAGATACGCAGTATTTT. Amino acids: CASRDRLTTDTQYF.

This clonotype showed up just a few times. This may come from a read error, since a much larger clone is one base off. The CDR3 does not end in the conserved phenylalanine or tryptophan, so this is likely a read error. This sequence joins TRBV5-1 and TRBJ2-2; 14 bases are a match to TRBD2. The CDR3 has 16 amino acids. The germline gives CDR1 SGHRS, CDR2 YFSETQ. V was pared by 4 bases and J by 7 bases, with 6 bases of the junction left unmatched. The CDR3 loop is CASSPGLAGVGGELFL. CDR3 DNA: TGCGCCAGCAGCCCGGGACTAGCGGGAGTAGGCGGGGAGCTGTTTCTT.

With respect to this clonotype: Germline and junction disagree at one end, which may indicate a read error. The chain links TRBV5-5 to TRBJ1-1; no firm D call. The germline CDR1 and CDR2 sequences are SGHKS and YYEKEE (reference sequence). This CDR3 region has 17 residues. CDR3 region: CASSPGLSVPSNIEAFF. The CDR3 DNA reads as TGCGCCAGCAGCCCGGGATTATCTGTCCCTTCGAACATTGAGGCTTTCTTT.

With regard to this clonotype: The conserved closing phenylalanine or tryptophan is absent in this CDR3, likely reflecting a read error. V usage is TRBV19 and J usage is TRBJ2-2; a weak D match, TRBD1 (5 bases). Trimming took 3 bases from V and 6 from J, leaving 11 bases between them. The CDR3 covers 14 residues. Germline values: CDR1 LNHDA, CDR2 SQIVND (reference sequence). The CDR3 region is CASSISPGSGELFS. CDR3 nucleotides: TGTGCCAGTAGTATCTCTCCAGGGTCCGGGGAGCTGTTTTCT.

About this clonotype itself: At one end, the junction sequence differs from germline, possibly due to a read error. This rearrangement joins TRBV11-2 to TRBJ2-3; D remains ambiguous. This CDR3 has 16 amino acids. The germline gives CDR1 SGHAT, CDR2 FQNNGV. The CDR3 bases are TGTGTCAGCAGCCTACAATCCATCAACCCCACAGATACGCAGTATTTT. As protein: CVSSLQSINPTDTQYF.

This clonotype is labeled as medium-sized. V and J are TRBV12-3 or TRBV12-4 and TRBJ2-3; 8 bases are shared with TRBD2. The CDR3 spans 16 residues. V dropped 8 bases and J dropped 2; count of bases not matched to a gene: 12. CDR3 sequence: CASSSGTSFDTDTQYF. The CDR3 coding sequence is TGTGCCAGCTCATCGGGGACTAGTTTTGACACAGATACGCAGTATTTT.

Concerning this clonotype itself: A much bigger clone sits one base away, suggesting this may be a read error. This chain links TRBV11-2 with TRBJ1-2; D ambiguous. Per the germline V gene, CDR1 is SGHAT and CDR2 is FQNNGV. Trimming cost V 5 bases and J 1 base, with 8 bases left between them. The CDR3 length is 13 residues. CDR3 sequence: CASSVTHNYGYTF. DNA for the CDR3: TGTGCCAGCAGCGTGACCCATAACTATGGCTACACCTTC.

The genes are TRBV4-3 and TRBJ2-7; D might be TRBD2 (5 bases). Germline V CDR1 and CDR2: LGHNA, YSLEER. The V gene lost 3 bases and the J gene lost 2 bases, with 14 bases spanning the gap. CDR3 length: 15 amino acids. The CDR3 loop is CASSHGWETPYEQYF. CDR3 sequence (DNA): TGCGCCAGCAGCCATGGTTGGGAGACTCCCTACGAGCAGTACTTC.

About this clonotype itself: The conserved final phenylalanine or tryptophan is absent from the CDR3, which likely points to a read error. CDR3 sequence: CASSLSLAGETQYL. CDR3 nucleotide sequence: TGTGCCAGCAGCTTATCGCTAGCGGGAGAGACCCAGTACCTT. The chain couples TRBV11-2 to TRBJ2-5, with 8 bases matching TRBD2. Germline-derived CDR1 and CDR2 are SGHAT and FQNNGV. V gave up 2 bases and J gave up 4 bases; unmatched junction bases: 3. The CDR3 has 14 amino acids.

Concerning this clonotype itself: The conserved phenylalanine or tryptophan is not found at the CDR3 terminus, so this likely reflects a read error. The rearrangement links TRBV5-4 to TRBJ2-2; a possible D gene is TRBD2 (6 bases). The length of the CDR3 is 15 residues. Germline V gene sequence: CDR1 SGHNT, CDR2 YYREEE (reference sequence). CDR3 sequence: CASSSNRDLTAELFY. CDR3 nucleotides: TGTGCCAGTAGCTCGAACCGGGACTTAACCGCGGAGCTGTTTTAT.

This clonotype occurred once. One end of the junction fails to match germline, which may point to a read error. This chain uses TRBV6-1 with TRBJ2-5; tentative D call: TRBD1 (6 bases). Germline assignment: CDR1 MNHNS and CDR2 SASEGT. The CDR3 contains 14 residues. CDR3 DNA sequence: TGTGCCAGAAGTGAAGGCGGACAGTCTTCTACCCAGTACTTC. It is translated as CARSEGGQSSTQYF.

This clonotype was recorded once. The conserved closing phenylalanine or tryptophan is absent in this CDR3, likely reflecting a read error. No DNA is shown, since the ends of the CDR3 on it are uncertain; the CDR3 is the one TCRdb lists. The rearrangement links TRBV11-2 to TRBJ2-2; TRBD1, the table's D call, lacks a check against the DNA. The CDR3 is made up of 15 amino acids, end residues included. The germline V gene encodes CDR1 SGHAT and CDR2 FQNNGV. The CDR3 sequence is CASITGVRNTGEMFS.

CDR3 bases: TGTGCCAGCGTTTATAGGGGGGGCACAGATACGCAGTATTTT. Amino acids: CASVYRGGTDTQYF. The J gene is TRBJ2-3, the V gene TRBV6-1, with D perhaps given as TRBD1 or TRBD2 (6 bases each). Trimming stripped 8 bases from V and 1 base from J, with 13 bases between. CDR1 and CDR2 (germline): MNHNS, SASEGT. The CDR3 is 14 amino acids.

In regard to this clonotype: The conserved closing phenylalanine or tryptophan is absent in this CDR3, likely reflecting a read error. The V gene is TRBV11-2, the J gene TRBJ2-1; D ambiguous. CDR3 size: 15 residues. Trimming took 5 bases from V and 9 from J, leaving 20 bases between them. Germline CDR1 and CDR2: SGHAT and FQNNGV. CDR3 sequence: CASSIAAGVVSEQFI. In nucleotides, the CDR3 is TGTGCCAGCAGCATAGCTGCAGGAGTTGTCAGTGAGCAGTTCATC.

Regarding this clonotype: At one end the junction does not follow the germline gene, possibly because of a read error. The rearrangement uses TRBV4-2 and TRBJ2-3, with D possibly called TRBD1 or TRBD2 (5 bases each). The CDR3 sequence is 16 residues long. CDR1 is LGHNA, CDR2 YNFKEQ, per germline. For the CDR3, the DNA is TGTGCCAGCAACCAACAGTTCGGGGCCTCCGGGGATACGCAGTATTTT. Its translation: CASNQQFGASGDTQYF.

To note about this clonotype: The CDR3 ends on some other residue instead of the conserved phenylalanine or tryptophan, so this is likely a read error. The chain links TRBV5-6 to TRBJ2-3; 8 bases fit TRBD2. Trimming took 7 bases from V and 4 from J; bases not matched to a gene: 14. The CDR3 consists of 16 residues. Germline CDR1 SGHDT, CDR2 YYEEEE. The CDR3 DNA reads TGTGCCAGCCGATATGGCTATAGCGGGAAGGCAGATACGCAGTATCTT. Residues: CASRYGYSGKADTQYL.

Points on this clonotype: Its ends do not fully match the called genes, so a read error is possible. This sequence joins TRBV6-2 or TRBV6-3 and TRBJ2-1, with 8 bases lining up with TRBD2. This CDR3 has 18 amino acids. The germline V gene encodes CDR1 MNHEY and CDR2 SVGEGT. This CDR3 is CANSYRARSGSSYNEQFF. CDR3 in DNA: TGTGCCAACAGTTACAGGGCGAGAAGCGGGAGCTCCTATAATGAGCAGTTCTTC.

Comments on this clonotype: The junction does not match germline at one end; this may be a read error. The rearrangement links TRBV30 to TRBJ2-5, with D tentatively TRBD1 (6 bases). CDR1 is GTSNPN and CDR2 is SVGIG in the germline V gene (reference sequence). The CDR3 covers 15 residues. CDR3 DNA: TGTGCCTGGATGTCAGGGGCTGAGGGTTCAGAGACCCAATACTTC. Amino acid sequence: CAWMSGAEGSETQYF. The variable domain in full, completed from reference TRBV30 and TRBJ2-5, reads SQTIHQWPATLVQPVGSPLSLECTVEGTSNPNLYWYRQAAGRGLQLLFYSVGIGQISSEVPQNLSASRPQDRQFILSSKKLLLSDSGFYLCAWMSGAEGSETQYFGPGTRLLVL.

Note on this clonotype: One end of the junction varies from germline; a read error may be responsible. The V and J genes are TRBV9 and TRBJ2-3, with TRBD2 matching over 8 bases. From germline, CDR1 is SGDLS and CDR2 YYNGEE. The CDR3 is made up of 18 amino acids. The CDR3 DNA is TGTGCCAGCAGTCGCGGGTCCGCGGGAGGTATTCATACAGATATGCAGTATTTT. Amino acid sequence: CASSRGSAGGIHTDMQYF.

The chain carries TRBV6-5 and TRBJ2-7; 10 positions match TRBD2. Germline lookup yields CDR1 MNHEY and CDR2 SVGAGI. The ends lost 11 bases at V and 4 bases at J; junction bases unmatched: 14. The CDR3 is made up of 15 amino acids. In DNA, the CDR3 is TGTGCCTGTAGCCCCTCTCCGACTAGCGGGTACGAGCAGTACTTC. It specifies CACSPSPTSGYEQYF.